Each of the 27 T cell receptor beta chains below was sequenced from the same sample in a study of regulatory T cells in long-lasting Graves disease. The time point here: newly diagnosed GD, antithyroid drugs for less than 3 months. There was RNA extracted from PBMCs, and the TCR library was made from it. Arm-PCR of CDR3 regions with iRepertoire HTBI primers generated TCR beta libraries. TCRdb called the multiplex PCR reads again in MiXCR, with one record for every CDR3 protein. The profile shows around 400,000 distinct CDR3 sequences, about 12% of them singletons. The sample also formed part of further work on T cells in Graves' hyperthyroidism and ophthalmopathy.

The sequencing used peripheral blood mononuclear cells (PBMCs), collected at new diagnosis, from a patient treated with antithyroid drugs. Source of these receptors: a woman aged 18-29 years with Graves disease.

In this sample, this clonotype turned up many times. V gene TRBV6-1 combines with J gene TRBJ2-2, with a tentative D call TRBD2 (5 bases). V was cut by 7 bases and J by 5 bases, with 17 bases left in between. The CDR3 sequence is 15 residues long. Per germline, CDR1 MNHNS and CDR2 SASEGT. The chain's CDR3 is CASTMSGLGTGELFF. CDR3 coding DNA: TGTGCCAGCACCATGAGCGGTTTGGGAACCGGGGAGCTGTTTTTT.

The CDR3 sequence is CASSQEGRSRTIYF. The CDR3 DNA sequence: TGCGCCAGCAGCCAAGAAGGCAGATCAAGAACCATATATTTT. The V and J genes are TRBV4-3 and TRBJ1-3; D is ambiguous. Germline V gene sequence: CDR1 LGHNA, CDR2 YSLEER. The CDR3 contains 14 residues. The V end lost 0 bases, the J end lost 10 bases, and 13 bases lay between the germline ends.

This clonotype was seen many times. This chain links TRBV14 with TRBJ2-7; D is possibly TRBD2 (5 bases). Between the trimmed V and J ends, which lost 1 base and 2 bases, there was a span of 18 bases. CDR1 and CDR2 (germline): SGHDN, FVKESK. The CDR3 runs to 17 residues. CDR3 DNA: TGTGCCAGCAGCCAAGGTTTGTGGGGAGATCAGACCTACGAGCAGTACGTC. Amino acid sequence: CASSQGLWGDQTYEQYV.

For this clonotype: This may stem from a read error, because a much larger clone lies one nucleotide away. This chain uses TRBV20-1 with TRBJ2-1; D unresolved. The CDR3 is 16 residues long. The germline gives CDR1 DFQATT, CDR2 SNEGSKA (reference sequence). The V and J ends lost 2 bases and 12 bases respectively, with 26 bases between them. CDR3 nucleotide sequence: TGCAGTGCTAGATCTAGAAGTGAGAGCGAGAGGCTTCGGCAGTTCTTC. It is translated as CSARSRSESERLRQFF.

CDR3: CASRTGGGGGGSPLHF. The CDR3 bases are TGTGCCAGCAGAACCGGGGGGGGGGGGGGAGGTTCACCCCTCCACTTT. The V call is TRBV27, the J call TRBJ1-6, with D tentatively TRBD1 (5 bases). Germline lookup yields CDR1 MNHEY and CDR2 SMNVEV (reference sequence). This CDR3 is built from 16 residues. The V end was cut by 6 bases, the J end by 9 bases, with 21 bases between.

This clonotype was counted at least ten times. V is TRBV28 and J is TRBJ2-7, with TRBD1 matching over 9 bases. V shed 6 bases and J 2 bases; nucleotides not matched to a gene: 8. This CDR3 is built from 15 residues. Germline V CDR1 and CDR2: MDHEN, SYDVKM. Here the CDR3 DNA reads TGTGCCAGCAGAACCGGGACAGGGTACGCCTACGAGCAGTACTTC. This sequence encodes CASRTGTGYAYEQYF.

Only a few counts were recorded for this clonotype. This may be a read error, as it is one base from a much larger clone. V is TRBV11-2 and J is TRBJ2-5; 11 bases fit TRBD1. CDR1 and CDR2 (germline): SGHAT, FQNNGV. V lost 3 bases to trimming and J lost 5 bases; unmatched junction nucleotides: 8. This CDR3 comprises 16 residues. The CDR3 protein is CASSFSGQGAGETQYF. The CDR3 region has the DNA TGTGCCAGCAGCTTCTCCGGACAGGGGGCGGGGGAGACCCAGTACTTC.

The genes are TRBV13 and TRBJ2-5; D unresolved. The CDR3 loop spans 12 amino acids. V dropped 5 bases and J dropped 1 base, with 5 bases sitting between them. Germline V CDR1 and CDR2: PRHDT, FYEKMQ (reference sequence). The CDR3 DNA follows: TGTGCCAGCAGCATCATCCAAGAGACCCAGTACTTC. This gives the protein CASSIIQETQYF.

This clonotype was counted between two and nine times. The V and J genes are TRBV7-3 and TRBJ2-1, with D perhaps TRBD1 or TRBD2 (5 bases each). The CDR3 is 15 amino acids. V was pared by 5 bases and J by 1 base, with 12 bases between. CDR1 is SGHTA, CDR2 FQGTGA, per germline. The CDR3 region is CASSPGPESYNEQFF. In nucleotides, the CDR3 is TGTGCCAGCAGCCCGGGGCCTGAATCCTACAATGAGCAGTTCTTC.

This clonotype was picked up many times. The chain carries TRBV6-1 and TRBJ1-5; D remains unclear. The CDR3 extends over 15 amino acids. Germline V CDR1 and CDR2: MNHNS, SASEGT. The V end was cut by 7 bases, the J end by 3 bases, with 16 bases between. The CDR3 region is CASTPRVDYNQPQHF. The CDR3 coding sequence is TGTGCCAGCACCCCCCGGGTTGATTACAATCAGCCCCAGCATTTT.

The sample holds many counts of this clonotype. The chain employs TRBV20-1 and TRBJ1-1; TRBD1 agrees at 7 bases. The CDR3 is 15 residues long. Germline lookup yields CDR1 DFQATT and CDR2 SNEGSKA (reference sequence). Unmatched junction bases numbered 4, after V lost 0 bases and J lost 0 bases. CDR3 loop: CSARETGRMNTEAFF. In nucleotides, the CDR3 is TGCAGTGCTAGAGAGACAGGGAGGATGAACACTGAAGCTTTCTTT.

This clonotype is a singleton in its sample. The gene calls are TRBV19 and TRBJ1-5, with D perhaps matching TRBD1 (5 bases). Trimming left V 1 base short and J 1 base short, with 11 bases between. CDR3 length equals 16 residues. Germline lookup yields CDR1 LNHDA and CDR2 SQIVND (reference sequence). CDR3 sequence: CASSIGRGLSNQPQHF. CDR3 in DNA: TGTGCCAGTAGTATAGGTAGGGGTTTAAGCAATCAGCCCCAGCATTTT.

The gene calls are TRBV20-1 and TRBJ2-1, with D maybe TRBD1 (6 bases). The CDR3 has 15 residues. Germline CDR1 and CDR2: DFQATT and SNEGSKA (reference sequence). With 2 bases removed from V and 5 bases from J, the gap between germline ends came to 16 bases. CDR3 amino acids: CSARNRQEKNNEQFF. CDR3 DNA sequence: TGCAGTGCTAGAAACCGACAGGAAAAGAACAATGAGCAGTTCTTC.

The chain is built from TRBV10-3 and TRBJ1-1, with D uncertain. This CDR3 is built from 14 residues. The V and J ends lost 3 bases and 1 base respectively, with 9 bases between them. Germline assignment: CDR1 ENHRY and CDR2 SYGVKD. DNA for the CDR3: TGTGCCATCAGTGATTGGGTCGGGAACACTGAAGCTTTCTTT. Its translation is CAISDWVGNTEAFF.

Comments on this clonotype: This may be a read error, as it is one base from a much larger clone. The CDR3 sequence: CASGFSTGQGHTF. The DNA of the CDR3 is TGTGCCAGCGGATTCTCCACTGGACAGGGGCACACCTTC. V and J are TRBV27 and TRBJ1-2, with 9 bases matching TRBD1. CDR1 and CDR2 (germline): MNHEY, SMNVEV (reference sequence). This CDR3 contains 13 residues. V was pared by 8 bases and J by 12 bases, with 13 bases of the junction left unmatched.

The table lists this clonotype with many counts. V is TRBV6-1 and J is TRBJ2-1; 9 bases fit TRBD2. Per the germline V gene, CDR1 is MNHNS and CDR2 is SASEGT. J gave up 3 bases and V 5 bases, and 8 bases lay outside the gene matches. This CDR3 is 16 amino acids long. CDR3 residues: CASSQFSGGYYNEQFF. CDR3 coding DNA: TGTGCCAGCAGTCAATTTAGCGGGGGCTACTACAATGAGCAGTTCTTC.

This chain connects TRBV30 to TRBJ1-1; D gene uncertain. Per germline, CDR1 GTSNPN and CDR2 SVGIG (reference sequence). Trimming pared 0 bases from V and 4 bases from J, leaving 9 bases between. The CDR3 consists of 13 residues. In DNA, the CDR3 is TGTGCCTGGAGTGTGGGTGGGAGCACTGAAGCTTTCTTT. The encoded protein is CAWSVGGSTEAFF.

The V call is TRBV7-3, the J call TRBJ2-3, with 7 nucleotides matching TRBD2. This CDR3 is 15 amino acids long. CDR1 is SGHTA and CDR2 is FQGTGA in the germline V gene. Losses at the gene ends were 1 base for V and 0 bases for J; bases not matched to a gene: 1. Here the CDR3 DNA reads TGTGCCAGCAGCTTAAAAGCGGGGAGCACAGATACGCAGTATTTT. This gives the protein CASSLKAGSTDTQYF.

This clonotype has a count of ten or more. This rearrangement joins TRBV4-3 to TRBJ1-4, with 7 bases identical to TRBD1. Germline V gene data show CDR1 as LGHNA and CDR2 as YSLEER. The CDR3 spans 15 residues. The J segment lost 6 bases and the V segment lost 1 base, leaving 5 bases of the junction unmatched. The DNA for the CDR3 is TGCGCCAGCAGCCAAGGAGACAGGGTCGATGAAAAACTGTTTTTT. Translation gives CASSQGDRVDEKLFF.

This clonotype was observed at least ten times. The rearrangement links TRBV19 to TRBJ1-1; 9 bases fit TRBD1. Losses at the gene ends were 9 bases for V and 5 bases for J; bases not matched to a gene: 4. There are 12 residues in the CDR3. Germline V gene sequence: CDR1 LNHDA, CDR2 SQIVND (reference sequence). The CDR3 bases are TGTGCCAGCAGACAGGGGGGAACTGAAGCTTTCTTT. It is translated as CASRQGGTEAFF.

The rearrangement links TRBV6-5 to TRBJ1-5, with no clear D. This CDR3 spans 14 amino acids. Looked up from germline, CDR1 is MNHEY and CDR2 is SVGAGI. V gave up 0 bases and J gave up 6 bases, with 9 bases separating them. The CDR3, as DNA: TGTGCCAGCAGTTACTCCGAGGTGGGTCAGCCCCAGCATTTT. Residues: CASSYSEVGQPQHF.

This clonotype was seen ten or more times. The chain carries TRBV7-9 and TRBJ1-1; 10 bases fit TRBD1. The germline V gene has CDR1 SEHNR and CDR2 FQNEAQ (reference sequence). The length of the CDR3 is 14 residues. Losses at the gene ends were 4 bases for V and 5 bases for J; bases not matched to a gene: 4. The CDR3 DNA follows: TGTGCCAGCAGCTCGGACAGGGGGGAAACTGAAGCTTTCTTT. As protein: CASSSDRGETEAFF.

There are many counts of this clonotype. The chain is built from TRBV6-2 or TRBV6-3 and TRBJ2-7; 7 bases map to TRBD2. The CDR3 contains 15 residues. Per the germline V gene, CDR1 is MNHEY and CDR2 is SVGEGT. V trimming: 0 bases; J trimming: 1 base; junction bases outside the gene matches: 3. The CDR3: CASSYSILASYEQYV. The CDR3 nucleotides read TGTGCCAGCAGTTACTCTATACTAGCGTCCTACGAGCAGTACGTC.

The chain recombines TRBV10-3 with TRBJ2-7; no definite D call. V gave up 4 bases and J gave up 5 bases, with 6 bases separating them. CDR3 length equals 11 residues. CDR1 and CDR2 (germline): ENHRY, SYGVKD. CDR3 loop: CAISVFNEQYF. In DNA, the CDR3 is TGTGCCATCAGTGTTTTCAACGAGCAGTACTTC.

The sample holds many counts of this clonotype. The chain employs TRBV13 and TRBJ2-7, with 9 positions matching TRBD1. Germline CDR1 is PRHDT and CDR2 is FYEKMQ (reference sequence). Trimming removed 4 bases from V and 1 base from J; junction bases left unmatched: 8. The CDR3 extends over 16 amino acids. The CDR3 reads CASSYHTGTGSYEQYF. In DNA form, the CDR3 reads TGTGCCAGCAGCTATCACACCGGGACAGGGTCCTACGAGCAGTACTTC.

A word on this clonotype: One end of the junction does not line up with germline, which may come from a read error. The chain employs TRBV9 and TRBJ2-3, with D possibly matching TRBD2 (6 bases). Germline lookup yields CDR1 SGDLS and CDR2 YYNGEE. CDR3 length: 19 residues. The CDR3 reads CANSVAEEQVRPYTDTQYF. CDR3 DNA sequence: TGTGCCAACAGCGTAGCGGAAGAGCAAGTGCGGCCTTACACAGATACGCAGTATTTT.

The chain links TRBV3-1 to TRBJ2-1, with TRBD1 identical over 7 bases. J lost 6 bases, V lost 1 base, and 3 bases had no gene match. Per germline, CDR1 LGHDT and CDR2 YNNKEL (reference sequence). This CDR3 spans 14 amino acids. CDR3 sequence reads: CASSQVTGFNEQFF. CDR3 nucleotides: TGTGCCAGCAGCCAAGTGACAGGGTTCAATGAGCAGTTCTTC.